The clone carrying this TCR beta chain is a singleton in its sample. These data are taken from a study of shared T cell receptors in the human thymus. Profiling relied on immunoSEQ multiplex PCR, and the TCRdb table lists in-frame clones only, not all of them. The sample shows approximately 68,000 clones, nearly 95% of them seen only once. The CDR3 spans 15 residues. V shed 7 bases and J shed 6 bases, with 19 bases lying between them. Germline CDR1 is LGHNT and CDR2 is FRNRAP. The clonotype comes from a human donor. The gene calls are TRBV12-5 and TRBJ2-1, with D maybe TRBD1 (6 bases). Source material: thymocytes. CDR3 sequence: CASDTSGEVPNEQFF. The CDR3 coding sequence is TGTGCTAGTGATACCTCAGGGGAAGTGCCCAATGAGCAGTTCTTC.